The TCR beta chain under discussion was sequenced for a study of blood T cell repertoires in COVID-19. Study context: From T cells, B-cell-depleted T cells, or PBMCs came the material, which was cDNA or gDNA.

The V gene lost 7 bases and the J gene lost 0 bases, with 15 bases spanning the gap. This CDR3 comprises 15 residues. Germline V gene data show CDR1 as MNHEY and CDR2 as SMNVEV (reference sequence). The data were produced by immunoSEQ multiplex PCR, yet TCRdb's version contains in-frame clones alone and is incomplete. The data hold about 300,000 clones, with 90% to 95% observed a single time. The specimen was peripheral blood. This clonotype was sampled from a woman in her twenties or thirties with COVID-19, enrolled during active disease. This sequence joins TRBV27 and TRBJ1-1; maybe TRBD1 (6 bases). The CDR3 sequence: CASTSRGLMNTEAFF. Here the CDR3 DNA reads TGTGCCAGCACAAGCAGGGGCCTAATGAACACTGAAGCTTTCTTT.